These 5 T cell receptor beta chains came from one sample sequenced in a study of shared clonotypes between healthy human individuals. The table came from immunoSEQ multiplex PCR; TCRdb's copy has only in-frame clones and leaves some out. The table has roughly 1.4 million clones, roughly 98.5% seen once. Source material: naive CD4+ T cells sorted from blood. Subset given: CD45RA+ positively selected. These receptors were obtained from a man aged 25 to 45 in good health.

Only one count was recorded for this clone. The rearrangement uses TRBV7-8 and TRBJ2-2; D may be TRBD2 (6 bases). The germline gives CDR1 SGHVS, CDR2 FQNEAQ. V was cut by 6 bases and J by 7 bases, with 12 bases left in between. CDR3 length: 13 residues. The CDR3 sequence is CASRAGTVGELFF. In DNA form, the CDR3 reads TGTGCCAGCAGGGCGGGGACGGTCGGGGAGCTGTTTTTT.

The CDR3 protein is CASSRTSGSEYEQYF. The CDR3 DNA sequence: TGTGCCAGCAGCCGAACGAGCGGGAGTGAGTACGAGCAGTACTTC. This sequence joins TRBV7-3 and TRBJ2-7; TRBD2 matches 8 bases. The CDR3 totals 15 residues. CDR1 is SGHTA and CDR2 is FQGTGA in the germline V gene. V was clipped by 5 bases and J by 4 bases; unmatched bases: 10.

A remark on this clone: This sample also contains other DNA sequences that code for the same CDR3. J is TRBJ2-7 and V is TRBV18; D call uncertain. V was cut by 3 bases and J by 2 bases, with 5 bases left in between. This CDR3 is built from 12 residues. Germline V lookup: CDR1 KGHSH, CDR2 LQKENI. The CDR3 region is CASSPSPYEQYF. Here the CDR3 DNA reads TGTGCCAGCTCACCGTCTCCCTACGAGCAGTACTTC.

This clone has only one observation. V is TRBV21-1 and J is TRBJ1-2. TRBV21-1 is shown as a pseudogene. The length of the CDR3 is 16 residues. CDR3 bases: TGTGCCAGGAGAGGCCGCACGGGACCTTCCATGTATGGCTACACCTTC. It specifies CARRGRTGPSMYGYTF.

This clone was observed a few times. The rearrangement uses TRBV6-1 and TRBJ1-5; D is perhaps TRBD1 (6 bases). CDR3 length: 15 amino acids. Germline V gene sequence: CDR1 MNHNS, CDR2 SASEGT. V shed 4 bases and J shed 5 bases, with 15 bases lying between them. CDR3 DNA: TGTGCCAGCAGTGCTCGACAGGTGGTCTATCAGCCCCAGCATTTT. Translating gives CASSARQVVYQPQHF.